These 2 T cell receptor beta chains share one sample of origin, sequenced in a study of low-dose radiotherapy and immunotherapy resistance in tumors. First-strand cDNA relied on TRAV- and TRBV-specific primers spanning alpha and beta chains. A roughly 19-cycle PCR with a constant-region primer and V-primer adapter amplified TCRs. TCRdb ran MiXCR on the reads and lists one entry per CDR3 protein. The repertoire holds 75,000 to 95,000 distinct CDR3 sequences, 20% to 25% seen once, with 9.5% to 15% in the top ten. The time point: after trial treatment. Specified treatment: LDRT plus nivolumab, ipilimumab, low-dose cyclophosphamide and aspirin (RACIN trial). The sample consisted of PBMCs, taken after low-dose radiotherapy plus immunotherapy. These receptor sequences come from a female donor with ovarian cancer.

V and J are TRBV12-3 or TRBV12-4 and TRBJ2-3, with D perhaps matching TRBD1 (5 bases). Trimming stripped 1 base from V and 3 bases from J, with 11 bases between. The CDR3 is made up of 15 amino acids. CDR3 in amino acids: CASSLDQGRTDTQYF. CDR3 DNA sequence: TGTGCCAGCAGTTTAGACCAGGGTAGGACAGATACGCAGTATTTT.

This clonotype was observed many times. The V call is TRBV7-9, the J call TRBJ1-1; D call uncertain. V lost 0 bases and J lost 1, with 6 bases in between. This CDR3 is built from 14 residues. CDR1 and CDR2 from the germline V gene are SEHNR and FQNEAQ (reference sequence). This chain's CDR3 is CASSLAGTNTEAFF. The CDR3 nucleotides are TGTGCCAGCAGCTTAGCGGGCACGAACACTGAAGCTTTCTTT. Combining the CDR3 with reference TRBV7-9 and TRBJ1-1 gives the whole variable domain DTGVSQNPRHKITKRGQNVTFRCDPISEHNRLYWYRQTLGQGPEFLTYFQNEAQLEKSRLLSDRFSAERPKGSFSTLEIQRTEQGDSAMYLCASSLAGTNTEAFFGQGTRLTVV.